This TCR beta chain comes out of a study of T cells in Graves' hyperthyroidism and ophthalmopathy. This clonotype was recorded at least ten times. Germline CDR1 SGHNT, CDR2 YENEEA. Trimming cost V 0 bases and J 3 bases; bases outside gene matches: 7. The CDR3 extends over 17 amino acids. What was amplified from RNA transcripts were TCR beta CDR3 regions. The HTBI set primed first-round TCR CDR3 RT-PCR. Using its own MiXCR run on the multiplex PCR reads, TCRdb lists one record per CDR3 protein. The sample consists of fewer than 800,000 distinct CDR3 sequences, roughly 15% of them appearing once. Sequenced input: blood. This sequence was found in a man younger than 35 with Graves' hyperthyroidism. The rearrangement joins TRBV11-3 to TRBJ2-1; 8 nucleotides match TRBD1. CDR3 in DNA: TGTGCCAGCAGCTTAGATCGGTGGGACAGGAGCTACAATGAGCAGTTCTTC. Its translation: CASSLDRWDRSYNEQFF. The variable domain in full, with the rest retrieved from reference TRBV11-3 and TRBJ2-1, is EAGVVQSPRYKIIEKKQPVAFWCNPISGHNTLYWYLQNLGQGPELLIRYENEEAVDDSQLPKDRFSAERLKGVDSTLKIQPAELGDSAVYLCASSLDRWDRSYNEQFFGPGTRLTVL.